This T cell receptor beta chain emerged from a study of identical twins. Germline V gene lookup returns CDR1 SNHLY and CDR2 FYNNEI. V was cut by 2 bases and J by 4 bases, with 12 bases left in between. The CDR3 is 14 residues long. This clonotype was picked up a small number of times. Its cognate antigen is unknown. The study, taken as a whole, reports: Conclusions rested on cross-sectional statistics rather than following the same donors. Among out-of-frame alpha sequences shared by twins, low generation probability occurred in excess. The authors noted that invariant MAIT and iNKT cells could partly confound zero-insertion analyses.

TCRdb reprocessed the 5' RACE reads with MiXCR, giving one entry per CDR3 protein. The sample lists 1,800,000 or so distinct CDR3 sequences, around 33% occurring once. Sequencing was done on a sample of cord blood. This chain joins TRBV2 and TRBJ2-7, with D possibly being TRBD2 (7 bases). The receptor was isolated from a newborn girl in good health. CDR3 loop: CASSERGGGYEQYF. The CDR3 DNA sequence: TGTGCCAGCAGTGAAAGAGGGGGAGGGTACGAGCAGTACTTC.